What follows is one T cell receptor (beta chain) and its context. What it binds is unknown. The sample belongs to a study of shared clonotypes between healthy human individuals. Overall study results and limits: Rarefaction curves obtained for sorted subsets showed sequencing incomplete despite large depth. Clonotypes shared by all four donors outscored non-shared clonotypes in generation probability. Four donors had about 5% of their naive CD4 clonotypes in common.

Germline assignment: CDR1 SGHDT and CDR2 YYEEEE. CDR3 size: 16 residues. Unmatched junction bases numbered 9, after V lost 4 bases and J lost 2 bases. This table comes from immunoSEQ multiplex PCR, and its TCRdb copy is limited to in-frame clones, with some not included. Of roughly 1 million clones listed, more than 65% are singletons. Free of recent acute infections or vaccinations, the donors were healthy HIV-negative adults. This sequence originates from a man aged 18-30 years in good health. The specimen was memory CD4+ T cells sorted from blood. Subset described: CD45RA-negative fraction. The chain recombines TRBV5-6 with TRBJ2-7; 10 positions agree with TRBD2. The CDR3 is CASSPGAGGAPYEQYF. The CDR3 nucleotides are TGTGCCAGCAGCCCTGGAGCGGGGGGGGCTCCCTACGAGCAGTACTTC.